The clone carrying this T cell receptor beta chain was observed a handful of times. Its antigen is as yet unknown. This specimen belongs to a study of T cells after yellow fever vaccination. Broader study findings: The booster response re-showed most primary clones: around 96% CD4, approximately 86% CD8.

Germline V gene sequence: CDR1 PRHDT, CDR2 FYEKMQ (reference sequence). The CDR3 consists of 15 residues. The germline V and J ends were trimmed by 5 bases and 8 bases, with 19 bases remaining between them. In TCRdb, the 5' RACE reads were re-called with MiXCR into one record per CDR3 protein. Of about 220,000 distinct CDR3 sequences in the sample, more than 3% were seen once. The receptor was derived from a man in his late teens or twenties who received the YFV17D yellow fever vaccine. The chain combines TRBV13 with TRBJ2-1; a weak D match, TRBD2 (6 bases). The sequenced sample was CD4+ T cells sorted from PBMCs, obtained 10 days after the yellow fever booster vaccination. Here the CDR3 reads CASSGGLVPAYEQFF. The CDR3 bases are TGTGCCAGCAGCGGAGGGCTAGTACCGGCCTATGAGCAGTTCTTC.